The rows below give T cell receptor beta chains drawn from one sample of a study of long-term antiretroviral therapy in people with HIV. Here immunoSEQ multiplex PCR was the method, and the copy in TCRdb shows in-frame clones only, minus some. The data contain approximately 16,000 clones, more than 60% of them singletons. Material: unsorted PBMCs, obtained 2.1 years after starting antiretroviral therapy. The receptor set was obtained from a middle-aged man with HIV. Both conserved end residues are part of each CDR3. D genes are given only for firm matches. Not all rows give a size; the values are once, few, many and, for expanded clones, a class.

>TRBD1|TRBV11-3|.|TRBJ2-1
CASSLGTGSYNEQFF
>TRBD2|TRBV5-4|.|TRBJ2-3
CASSWLAGATSTDTQYF
>.|TRBV5-1|.|TRBJ1-4
CASSTQGLDEKLFF
>TRBD1|TRBV18|.|TRBJ1-4
CASSPRKGAVNEKLFF
>.|TRBV27|.|TRBJ1-5
CASSLGGPNQPQHF
>.|TRBV30|.|TRBJ1-3
CAWSKGDGNTIYF
>.|TRBV5-4|.|TRBJ1-1
CASQIGVMNTEAFF
>.|TRBV2|.|TRBJ1-1
CASSEEMGLNTEAFF
>.|TRBV29-1|.|TRBJ1-1
CSVEDGQNTEAFF
>TRBD1|TRBV27|.|TRBJ2-2
CASKDRGGWTGELFF
>TRBD2|TRBV5-4|.|TRBJ2-7
CASSLAGRPFSEQYF
>TRBD2|TRBV18|.|TRBJ2-7
CASSPGLAGGSSYEQYF
>.|TRBV27|few|TRBJ2-2
CASSRINTGELFF
>.|TRBV29-1|.|TRBJ2-3
CSVTYTGDTQYF
>TRBD2|TRBV18|.|.
CASSTSAGGSGYEQYF
>TRBD1|TRBV6-5|.|TRBJ2-7
CASSSTGNEQYF
>.|TRBV6-5|.|TRBJ2-7
CASSYGGGGYEQYF
>.|TRBV5-1|.|TRBJ1-1
CASSSNGNTEAFF
>.|TRBV9|.|TRBJ1-2
CASRGQTVNYGYTF
>TRBD1|TRBV5-1|.|TRBJ2-4
CASSLAWDSLAKNIQYF
>TRBD2|TRBV5-4|.|TRBJ2-3
CASSDSGGGASTDTQYF
>.|TRBV30|.|TRBJ1-4
CAWSLRWLPDEAGQKLFF
>TRBD2|TRBV4-1|.|TRBJ2-1
CASSQGTSGGRGDEQFF
>.|TRBV6-1|.|TRBJ1-4
CAGAAGKDEKLFF
>TRBD2|TRBV18|.|TRBJ2-1
CASSPNRGGNEQFF
>TRBD1|TRBV4-2|few|TRBJ1-1
CASSQVTGSTEAFF
>.|TRBV6-1|few|TRBJ2-7
CASTLGLYEQYF
>.|TRBV6-6|.|TRBJ1-1
CASSSTSLLGEAFF